A selection of T cell receptor beta chains follows, all from one sample in a study of shared clonotypes between healthy human individuals. TCRdb's table, derived via immunoSEQ multiplex PCR, lists solely in-frame clones and lacks some. The sample consists of some 550,000 clones, more than 95% of them appearing once. The sample comprised naive CD4+ T cells sorted from blood. The receptor source for this set is a woman aged 25-40 years in good health. CDR3s include the opening cysteine and the closing phenylalanine or tryptophan.

>TRBJ2-7|TRBV19
CASSIDGTGSYYEQYF
>TRBJ1-1|TRBV28
CASSPSGMNTEAFF
>TRBJ2-1|TRBV6-5
CASSYGLADYNEQFF
>TRBJ2-7|TRBV4-1
CASSRYGTAYEQYF
>TRBJ1-1|TRBV18
CASSLTGMGTEAFF
>TRBJ2-1|TRBV2
CASSAGLGNEQFF
>TRBJ1-2|TRBV7-9
CASSSAAQGINYGYTF
>TRBJ2-3|TRBV5-4
CASSSGTSTDTQYF
>TRBJ2-5|TRBV28
CASSLPDMGQYF
>TRBJ2-7|TRBV30
CAWTTAGRPGDEQYF
>TRBJ2-7|TRBV5-1
CASSLLAPGDSYEQYF
>TRBJ2-1|TRBV5-1
CASSYAVGTIKYNEQFF
>-|TRBV11-2
CASSLGLAPTYEQYF
>TRBJ2-2|TRBV29-1
CSADIGNTGELFF
>TRBJ2-5|TRBV28
CASSFRLAGPQETQYF
>TRBJ2-7|TRBV19
CASSIPPLGGVPYEQYF
>TRBJ1-5|TRBV28
CASRPTGKNQPQHF
>TRBJ1-2|TRBV9
CASSGWDRGPGGYTF
>TRBJ2-7|TRBV28
CASSSTVYEQYF
>TRBJ2-2|TRBV27
CASSFTGFGELFF
>TRBJ2-3|TRBV19
CASSINPPRTRTDTQYF
>TRBJ2-1|TRBV19
CASSRDILPQARGDEQFF
>TRBJ2-1|TRBV10-1
CASSGFGGWRGEQFF
>TRBJ1-1|TRBV27
CASSTQGGWVNTEAFF
>TRBJ2-7|TRBV27
CASSPRLATYEQYF
>TRBJ1-5|TRBV4-2
CASSQVTVGNQPQHF
>TRBJ2-6|TRBV28
CASSLNRGKLSGANVLTF
>TRBJ2-7|TRBV9
CASSVAASGASYEQYF
>TRBJ2-3|TRBV28
CKASSQYTQYF
>TRBJ2-1|TRBV7-2
CASSPSEGGSYNEQFF
>TRBJ2-5|TRBV5-4
CASSFGGYQETQYF
>TRBJ1-1|TRBV6-4
CASSRTEQGTEAFF
>TRBJ1-2|TRBV19
CASSIPPAGYGYTF
>TRBJ1-1|TRBV4-1
CASSQGRYTEAFF
>TRBJ2-7|TRBV6-5
CASSYGRGTYEQYF
>TRBJ2-2|TRBV11-3
CASSLSDGYTGELFF
>TRBJ2-7|TRBV7-9
CASSSLSGTNFF
>TRBJ2-7|TRBV28
CASSGAPPYEQYF
>TRBJ2-5|TRBV9
CASSAPAQAGTQYF
>TRBJ2-7|TRBV5-1
CASSQPGHSYEQYF
>TRBJ1-2|TRBV28
CATSDSIGGYTF
>TRBJ2-5|TRBV18
CASNNMRETQYF
>TRBJ1-5|TRBV28
CASSLRGWRYQPQHF
>TRBJ1-4|TRBV19
CASSITQGSHEKLFF
>TRBJ1-1|TRBV6-1
CASRARVTEAFF
>TRBJ1-3|TRBV7-8
CASTGTGAISGNTIYF
>TRBJ2-7|TRBV19
CASRGQGRDEQYF
>TRBJ2-6|TRBV5-1
CASRGDSGANVLTF
>TRBJ2-7|TRBV27
CASSLGRGQGSDEQYF
>TRBJ1-3|TRBV7-8
CASSWDSGGGENTIYF
>TRBJ1-2|TRBV2
CASSWQGHRRDGYTF
>TRBJ1-1|TRBV5-1
CASSFGDSGTEAFF
>TRBJ2-7|TRBV5-1
CASSLGLAVYEQYF